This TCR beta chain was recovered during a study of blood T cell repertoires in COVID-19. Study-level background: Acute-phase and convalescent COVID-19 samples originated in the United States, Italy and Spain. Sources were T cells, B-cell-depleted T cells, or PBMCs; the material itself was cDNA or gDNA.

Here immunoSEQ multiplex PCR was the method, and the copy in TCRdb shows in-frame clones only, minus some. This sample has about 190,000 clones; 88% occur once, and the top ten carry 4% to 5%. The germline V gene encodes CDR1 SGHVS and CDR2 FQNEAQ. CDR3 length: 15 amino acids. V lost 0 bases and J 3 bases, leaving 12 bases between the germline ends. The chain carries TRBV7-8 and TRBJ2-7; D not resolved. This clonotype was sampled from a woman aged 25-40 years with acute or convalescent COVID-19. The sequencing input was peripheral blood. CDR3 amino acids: CASSLALWQNYEQYF. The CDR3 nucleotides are TGTGCCAGCAGCTTAGCGCTGTGGCAGAACTACGAGCAGTACTTC.